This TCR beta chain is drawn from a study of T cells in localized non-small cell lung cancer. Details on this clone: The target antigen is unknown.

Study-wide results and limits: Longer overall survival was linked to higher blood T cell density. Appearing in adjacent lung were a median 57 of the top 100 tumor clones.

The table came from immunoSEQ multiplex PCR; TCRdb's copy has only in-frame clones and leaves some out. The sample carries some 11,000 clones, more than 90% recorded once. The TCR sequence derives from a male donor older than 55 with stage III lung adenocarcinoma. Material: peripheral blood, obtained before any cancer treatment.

The CDR3 sequence is CASGRGGAAAGELFF. For the CDR3, the DNA is TGTGCCAGCGGCCGTGGGGGGGCGGCGGCCGGGGAGCTGTTTTTT. The chain is built from TRBV28 and TRBJ2-2; maybe TRBD2 (7 bases). Deletions cut 8 bases from V and 6 bases from J, with 19 bases between. This CDR3 has 15 amino acids. CDR1 and CDR2 from the germline V gene are MDHEN and SYDVKM. The entire variable domain, with the rest obtained from reference TRBV28 and TRBJ2-2, is as follows: DVKVTQSSRYLVKRTGEKVFLECVQDMDHENMFWYRQDPGLGLRLIYFSYDVKMKEKGDIPEGYSVSREKKERFSLILESASTNQTSMYLCASGRGGAAAGELFFGEGSRLTVL.